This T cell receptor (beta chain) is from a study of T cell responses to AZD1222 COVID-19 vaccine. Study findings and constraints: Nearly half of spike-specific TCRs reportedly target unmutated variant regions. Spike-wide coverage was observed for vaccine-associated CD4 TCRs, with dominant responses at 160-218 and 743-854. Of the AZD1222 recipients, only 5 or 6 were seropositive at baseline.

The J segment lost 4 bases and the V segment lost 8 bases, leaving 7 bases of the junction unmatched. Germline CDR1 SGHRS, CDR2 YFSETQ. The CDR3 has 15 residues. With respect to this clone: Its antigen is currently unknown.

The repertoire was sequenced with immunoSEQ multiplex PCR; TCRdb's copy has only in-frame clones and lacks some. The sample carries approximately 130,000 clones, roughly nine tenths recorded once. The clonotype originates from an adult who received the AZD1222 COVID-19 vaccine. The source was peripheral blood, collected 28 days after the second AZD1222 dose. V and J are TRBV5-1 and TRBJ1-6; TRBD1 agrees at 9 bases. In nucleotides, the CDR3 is TGCGCCAGTGCGACAGGGGGTACATATAATTCACCCCTCCACTTT. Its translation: CASATGGTYNSPLHF.